The entry that follows covers one T cell receptor beta chain sequence. The data originate from a study of control samples from healthy donors and cancer patients. The CDR3 length is 12 residues. CDR1 is KGHDR, CDR2 SFDVKD, per germline. V was trimmed by 4 bases and J by 10 bases, leaving 12 bases between them. Profiled with immunoSEQ multiplex PCR; TCRdb holds only in-frame clones, not every one. Altogether 70,000 to 85,000 clones are present, roughly 91% being singletons, with the ten largest covering approximately 15%. The chain has TRBV24-1 and TRBJ1-2, with D perhaps matching TRBD1 (5 bases). The sample consisted of blood. The sequence came from a man aged 45 to 65 in good health. The CDR3 bases are TGTGCCACCAGTGACCTACAGGAGGCCTACACCTTC. This codes for CATSDLQEAYTF.